This T cell receptor beta chain was obtained from a study of patients and donors after allogeneic stem cell transplantation. CDR1 and CDR2 from the germline V gene are SQVTM and ANQGSEA. This CDR3 has 12 amino acids. Trimming removed 5 bases from V and 2 bases from J, with 9 bases in between. The table lists this clonotype with a few counts. Via MiXCR, TCRdb re-called the RT-PCR reads, giving one row per CDR3 protein. This sample carries over 150,000 distinct CDR3 sequences, approximately 30% of them seen once, and the ten largest clones take under 3.5%. Source material: blood, either unsorted or a sorted T cell fraction (not recorded which). The chain has TRBV29-1 and TRBJ2-5; D gene ambiguous. The sequence was obtained from a human donor who was either an allogeneic HSCT recipient or a stem cell or donor lymphocyte infusion donor (not recorded which). It is not recorded whose cells these are; they may come from a transplant donor. Here the CDR3 reads CSVLRLQETQYF. The CDR3 nucleotides read TGCAGCGTTCTGAGGTTACAAGAGACCCAGTACTTC.